The present T cell receptor (beta chain) was sequenced within a study of control samples from healthy donors and cancer patients. Assay: immunoSEQ multiplex PCR; the TCRdb copy retains only in-frame clones and omits some. The sample records about 95,000 clones, roughly nine tenths being singletons. The germline CDR1 and CDR2 sequences are SGHRS and YFSETQ. Losses at the gene ends were 0 bases for V and 6 bases for J; bases not matched to a gene: 7. The CDR3 is 16 residues long. The sample taken for sequencing was blood. The receptor was isolated from a woman in her twenties or thirties in good health. The chain is built from TRBV5-1 and TRBJ2-1, with 9 bases identical to TRBD2. The CDR3 here is CASSLAGAGGFNEQFF. DNA for the CDR3: TGCGCCAGCAGCTTGGCAGGCGCGGGAGGGTTCAATGAGCAGTTCTTC.